The 22 T cell receptor beta chains below were found in one sample sequenced in a study of cytomegalovirus exposure and HLA in healthy donors. PCR amplification relied on 60 Vbeta primers (plus 13 Jbeta primers). The repertoire was sequenced with immunoSEQ multiplex PCR; TCRdb's copy has only in-frame clones and lacks some. The ten most abundant clones cover 1.5% of a sample with around 76,000 clones. The sequencing sample was made of PBMCs. The receptors here all came from a woman aged 55-75 years in good health and CMV-seronegative.

A remark on this clone: This CDR3 is also generated by other DNA sequences in the sample. This chain links TRBV9 with TRBJ2-3; D uncertain. Germline V CDR1 and CDR2: SGDLS, YYNGEE. V lost 4 bases to trimming and J lost 0 bases, with 3 bases between them. This CDR3 spans 12 amino acids. The chain's CDR3 is CASSPSTDTQYF. In DNA form, the CDR3 reads TGTGCCAGCAGCCCTAGCACAGATACGCAGTATTTT.

The gene calls are TRBV28 and TRBJ2-2; D is possibly TRBD1 (5 bases). CDR3 size: 17 residues. The germline CDR1 and CDR2 sequences are MDHEN and SYDVKM. With 6 bases removed from V and 0 bases from J, the gap between germline ends came to 17 bases. CDR3 in amino acids: CASSFSRWGPNTGELFF. The CDR3, as DNA: TGTGCCAGCAGCTTTTCCCGGTGGGGCCCGAACACCGGGGAGCTGTTTTTT.

In regard to this clone: One junction end does not reproduce the germline sequence, and a read error may be involved. The CDR3 loop reads CASSATEAGNEKLFF. The DNA for the CDR3 is TGTGCTAGCAGCGCTACGGAGGCGGGTAATGAAAAACTGTTTTTT. This chain joins TRBV7-7 and TRBJ1-4; D remains unclear. The CDR3 sequence is 15 residues long. In germline, CDR1 is SSHAT, CDR2 FNYEAQ (reference sequence).

The chain couples TRBV6-4 to TRBJ2-1; 11 nucleotides agree with TRBD2. Germline V lookup: CDR1 MRHNA, CDR2 SNTAGT. V was clipped by 1 base and J by 9 bases; unmatched bases: 5. The CDR3 totals 15 residues. The CDR3 spells CASSDLGTSGREQFF. CDR3 DNA: TGTGCCAGCAGTGACTTAGGGACTAGCGGCCGTGAGCAGTTCTTC.

This chain joins TRBV7-6 and TRBJ2-1; no definite D call. There are 13 residues in the CDR3. Germline V CDR1 and CDR2: SGHVS, FNYEAQ. Trimming cost V 1 base and J 2 bases, with 3 bases left between them. In DNA form, the CDR3 reads TGTGCCAGCAGCTTAGAGCCCTACAATGAGCAGTTCTTC. Its translation is CASSLEPYNEQFF.

J is TRBJ2-3 and V is TRBV5-6; 9 nucleotides line up with TRBD2. The CDR3 totals 15 residues. Germline V CDR1 and CDR2: SGHDT, YYEEEE. J was trimmed by 4 bases and V by 1 base; bases with no gene match: 4. CDR3 region: CASSLFSGSADTQYF. DNA of the CDR3: TGTGCCAGCAGCTTGTTTAGCGGGAGTGCAGATACGCAGTATTTT.

The gene calls are TRBV5-6 and TRBJ1-2, with D perhaps TRBD1 (6 bases). CDR3 size: 11 residues. V was pared by 4 bases and J by 10 bases, with 11 bases between. Germline V lookup: CDR1 SGHDT, CDR2 YYEEEE. CDR3 DNA: TGTGCCAGCAGCGACAGGTTCGTCTACACCTTC. Translated, it gives CASSDRFVYTF. Full variable domain (outside the CDR3, taken from reference TRBV5-6 and TRBJ1-2): DAGVTQSPTHLIKTRGQQVTLRCSPKSGHDTVSWYQQALGQGPQFIFQYYEEEERQRGNFPDRFSGHQFPNYSSELNVNALLLGDSALYLCASSDRFVYTFGSGTRLTVV.

The chain joins TRBV28 to TRBJ2-1, with a possible D match to TRBD1 (5 bases). CDR3 length: 15 amino acids. Trimming removed 2 bases at V and 6 bases at J, with 14 bases between. Germline values: CDR1 MDHEN, CDR2 SYDVKM. CDR3 sequence reads: CASSLQQGRGNEQFF. Here the CDR3 DNA reads TGTGCCAGCAGTTTACAGCAGGGAAGGGGCAATGAGCAGTTCTTC.

The genes are TRBV19 and TRBJ2-7; 10 bases are shared with TRBD1. Germline V gene data show CDR1 as LNHDA and CDR2 as SQIVND (reference sequence). The CDR3 has 13 residues. V shed 8 bases, J shed 4 bases, and the junction held 5 bases outside the gene matches. CDR3 sequence (DNA): TGTGCCAGTTCGGGACAGGGGACTTACGAGCAGTACTTC. It translates to CASSGQGTYEQYF. The variable domain in full, with the rest retrieved from reference TRBV19 and TRBJ2-7, is DGGITQSPKYLFRKEGQNVTLSCEQNLNHDAMYWYRQDPGQGLRLIYYSQIVNDFQKGDIAEGYSVSREKKESFPLTVTSAQKNPTAFYLCASSGQGTYEQYFGPGTRLTVT.

V usage is TRBV2 and J usage is TRBJ1-1; 9 positions agree with TRBD1. This CDR3 has 15 amino acids. V lost 5 bases and J lost 5; bases outside the gene matches: 9. Germline CDR1 SNHLY, CDR2 FYNNEI. CDR3 protein: CASSLGQGGRTEAFF. In nucleotides, the CDR3 is TGTGCCAGCAGTTTGGGACAGGGAGGTAGGACTGAAGCTTTCTTT.

The J gene is TRBJ2-7, the V gene TRBV6-5, with 7 bases identical to TRBD2. The CDR3 covers 15 residues. V was pared by 6 bases and J by 4 bases, with 12 bases of the junction left unmatched. Per germline, CDR1 MNHEY and CDR2 SVGAGI. The CDR3 here is CASSPGSGNSYEQYF. The CDR3 DNA is TGTGCCAGCAGCCCAGGCAGCGGGAACTCGTACGAGCAGTACTTC.

The chain joins TRBV19 to TRBJ2-1, with 14 nucleotides matching TRBD2. J lost 8 bases, V lost 5 bases, and 17 bases had no gene match. The germline V gene encodes CDR1 LNHDA and CDR2 SQIVND (reference sequence). This CDR3 comprises 19 residues. The CDR3 nucleotides read TGTGCCAGTAGTGCCCACAAGAGACTAGCGGGAGGGCCCTCGGATGAGCAGTTCTTC. Translating gives CASSAHKRLAGGPSDEQFF. The variable domain in full, with the rest retrieved from reference TRBV19 and TRBJ2-1, is DGGITQSPKYLFRKEGQNVTLSCEQNLNHDAMYWYRQDPGQGLRLIYYSQIVNDFQKGDIAEGYSVSREKKESFPLTVTSAQKNPTAFYLCASSAHKRLAGGPSDEQFFGPGTRLTVL.

The CDR3 loop is CASSHGQGTHEQYF. The CDR3 nucleotides read TGCGCCAGCAGCCACGGACAGGGGACCCACGAGCAGTACTTC. V usage is TRBV4-3 and J usage is TRBJ2-7; TRBD1 agrees at 9 bases. Germline V gene sequence: CDR1 LGHNA, CDR2 YSLEER. The V gene end was trimmed by 3 bases and the J gene end by 5 bases; junction bases not matched to a gene: 5. CDR3 length equals 14 residues.

The gene calls are TRBV30 and TRBJ1-2; 12 nucleotides match TRBD1. Germline V gene sequence: CDR1 GTSNPN, CDR2 SVGIG (reference sequence). There are 15 residues in the CDR3. The J segment lost 8 bases and the V segment lost 2 bases, leaving 9 bases of the junction unmatched. The CDR3 coding sequence is TGTGCCTGGAGTTCCGGGACAGGGGGCGCTTGGGGCTACACCTTC. Encoded protein: CAWSSGTGGAWGYTF.

The chain uses TRBV5-6 and TRBJ1-5; no firm D call. The germline V gene has CDR1 SGHDT and CDR2 YYEEEE. V lost 2 bases and J 6 bases, leaving 12 bases between the germline ends. The CDR3 is 14 amino acids. The CDR3 DNA reads as TGTGCCAGCAGCTTCGCCTTGGAGGGTCAGCCCCAGCATTTT. The encoded protein is CASSFALEGQPQHF.

CDR3 sequence reads: CASIHPDRRHTGELFF. CDR3 DNA: TGCGCCAGCATACACCCGGACAGGCGACACACCGGGGAGCTGTTTTTT. The rearrangement links TRBV10-2 to TRBJ2-2, with 7 bases that match TRBD1. The CDR3 has 16 residues. Germline V CDR1 and CDR2: WSHSY, SAAADI. Losses at the gene ends were 7 bases for V and 3 bases for J; bases not matched to a gene: 11.

The chain employs TRBV7-6 and TRBJ2-7; 8 nucleotides agree with TRBD2. The CDR3 has 14 amino acids. Germline CDR1 and CDR2: SGHVS and FNYEAQ. Trimming took 5 bases from V and 4 from J; bases not matched to a gene: 7. The CDR3 sequence is CASSRAGVGYEQYF. The CDR3 DNA is TGTGCCAGCAGCCGAGCGGGAGTTGGGTACGAGCAGTACTTC.

The chain links TRBV4-2 to TRBJ2-1, with 10 bases that match TRBD2. The CDR3 runs 16 residues. V shed 0 bases, J shed 8 bases, and the junction held 7 bases outside the gene matches. CDR1 LGHNA and CDR2 YNFKEQ come from the germline V gene. The CDR3 sequence: CASSQDTTSGTDEQFF. The CDR3 DNA sequence: TGTGCCAGCAGCCAAGATACAACTAGCGGGACGGATGAGCAGTTCTTC.

The rearrangement uses TRBV5-6 and TRBJ1-1, with D uncertain. The CDR3 extends over 14 amino acids. The V end lost 5 bases, the J end lost 4 bases, and 15 bases lay between the germline ends. Germline CDR1 reads SGHDT; CDR2 reads YYEEEE. The CDR3 region has the DNA TGTGCCAGCAGTGACGGGAAGAAGGGCACTGAAGCTTTCTTT. Protein: CASSDGKKGTEAFF.

The chain has TRBV4-1 and TRBJ1-3; no reliable D call. Trimming stripped 4 bases from V and 8 bases from J, with 12 bases between. The CDR3 has 13 amino acids. CDR1 MGHRA and CDR2 YSYEKL come from the germline V gene. CDR3 sequence: CASSRANLDTIYF. DNA for the CDR3: TGCGCCAGCAGCCGGGCCAACCTTGACACCATATATTTT.

This chain joins TRBV9 and TRBJ2-7, with D possibly being TRBD2 (6 bases). Germline CDR1 is SGDLS and CDR2 is YYNGEE. This CDR3 contains 14 residues. Trimming left V 0 bases short and J 4 bases short, with 11 bases between. CDR3 sequence (DNA): TGTGCCAGCAGCGTAGACTCTGGGGGGTACGAGCAGTACTTC. It is translated as CASSVDSGGYEQYF.

V and J are TRBV2 and TRBJ1-2; tentatively, D is TRBD1 (5 bases). Germline-derived CDR1 and CDR2 are SNHLY and FYNNEI. V was trimmed by 4 bases and J by 7 bases, leaving 25 bases between them. The CDR3 extends over 17 amino acids. The CDR3 loop reads CASSGAKGQIPSSGYTF. Written as DNA, the CDR3 is TGTGCCAGCAGTGGAGCTAAGGGGCAGATCCCCTCAAGTGGCTACACCTTC. Full variable domain (outside the CDR3, taken from reference TRBV2 and TRBJ1-2): EPEVTQTPSHQVTQMGQEVILRCVPISNHLYFYWYRQILGQKVEFLVSFYNNEISEKSEIFDDQFSVERPDGSNFTLKIRSTKLEDSAMYFCASSGAKGQIPSSGYTFGSGTRLTVV.